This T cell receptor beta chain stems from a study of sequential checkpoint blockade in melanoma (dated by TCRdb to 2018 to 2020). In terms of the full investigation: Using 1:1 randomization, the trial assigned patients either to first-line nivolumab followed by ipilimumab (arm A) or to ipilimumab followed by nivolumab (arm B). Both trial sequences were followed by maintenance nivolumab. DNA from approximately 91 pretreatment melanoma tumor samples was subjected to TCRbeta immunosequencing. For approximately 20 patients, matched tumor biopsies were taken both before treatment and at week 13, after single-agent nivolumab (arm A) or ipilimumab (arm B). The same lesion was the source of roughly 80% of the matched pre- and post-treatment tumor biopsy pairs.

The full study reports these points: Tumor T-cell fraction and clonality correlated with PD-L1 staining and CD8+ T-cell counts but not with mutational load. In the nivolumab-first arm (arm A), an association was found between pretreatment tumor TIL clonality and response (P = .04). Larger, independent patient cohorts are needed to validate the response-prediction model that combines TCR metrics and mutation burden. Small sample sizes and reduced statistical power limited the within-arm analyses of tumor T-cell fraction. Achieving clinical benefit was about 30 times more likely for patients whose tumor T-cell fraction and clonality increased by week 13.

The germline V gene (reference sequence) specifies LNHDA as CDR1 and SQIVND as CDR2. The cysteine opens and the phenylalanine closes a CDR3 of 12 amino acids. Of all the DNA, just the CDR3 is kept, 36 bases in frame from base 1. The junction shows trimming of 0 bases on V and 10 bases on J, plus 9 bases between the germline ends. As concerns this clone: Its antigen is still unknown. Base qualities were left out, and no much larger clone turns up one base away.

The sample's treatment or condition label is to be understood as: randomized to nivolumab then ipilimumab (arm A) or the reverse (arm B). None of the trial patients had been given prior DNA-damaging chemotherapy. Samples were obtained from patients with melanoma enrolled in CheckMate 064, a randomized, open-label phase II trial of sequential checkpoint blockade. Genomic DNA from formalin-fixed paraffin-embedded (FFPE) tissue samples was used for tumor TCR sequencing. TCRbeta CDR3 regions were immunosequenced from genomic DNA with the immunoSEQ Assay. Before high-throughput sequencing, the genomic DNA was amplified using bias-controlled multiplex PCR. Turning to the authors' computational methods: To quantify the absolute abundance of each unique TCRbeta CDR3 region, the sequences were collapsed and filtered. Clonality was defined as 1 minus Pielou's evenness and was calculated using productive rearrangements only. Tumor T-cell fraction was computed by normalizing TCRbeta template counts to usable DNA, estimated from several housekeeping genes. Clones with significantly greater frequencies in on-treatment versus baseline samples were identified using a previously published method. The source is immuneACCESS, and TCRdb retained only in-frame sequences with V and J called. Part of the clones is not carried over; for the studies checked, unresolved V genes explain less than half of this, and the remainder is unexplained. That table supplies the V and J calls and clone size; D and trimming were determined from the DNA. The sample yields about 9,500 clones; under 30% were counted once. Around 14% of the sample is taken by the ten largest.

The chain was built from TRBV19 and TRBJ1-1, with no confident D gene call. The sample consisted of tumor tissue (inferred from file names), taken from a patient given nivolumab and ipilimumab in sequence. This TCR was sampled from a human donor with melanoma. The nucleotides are TGTGCCAGTAGTATAGAGTCCGGTGGAGCTTTCTTT. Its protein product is CASSIESGGAFF. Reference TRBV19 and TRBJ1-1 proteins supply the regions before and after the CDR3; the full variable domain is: DGGITQSPKYLFRKEGQNVTLSCEQNLNHDAMYWYRQDPGQGLRLIYYSQIVNDFQKGDIAEGYSVSREKKESFPLTVTSAQKNPTAFYLCASSIESGGAFFGQGTRLTVV.